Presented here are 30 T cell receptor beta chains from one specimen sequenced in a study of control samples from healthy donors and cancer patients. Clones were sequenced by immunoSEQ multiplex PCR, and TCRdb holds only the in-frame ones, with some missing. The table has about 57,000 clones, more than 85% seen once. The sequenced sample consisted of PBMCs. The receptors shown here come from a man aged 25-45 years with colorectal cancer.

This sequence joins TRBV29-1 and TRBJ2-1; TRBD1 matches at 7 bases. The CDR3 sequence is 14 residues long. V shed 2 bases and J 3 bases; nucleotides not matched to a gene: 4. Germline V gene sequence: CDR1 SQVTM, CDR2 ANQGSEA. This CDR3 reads CSVEMGQNYNEQFF. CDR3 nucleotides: TGCAGCGTTGAAATGGGACAGAACTACAATGAGCAGTTCTTC.

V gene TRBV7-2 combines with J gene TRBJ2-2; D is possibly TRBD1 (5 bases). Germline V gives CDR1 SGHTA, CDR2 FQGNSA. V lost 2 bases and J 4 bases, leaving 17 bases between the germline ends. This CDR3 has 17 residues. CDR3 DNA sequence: TGTGCCAGCAGCTTACCCCTGGGTCAGGGCGGCACCGGGGAGCTGTTTTTT. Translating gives CASSLPLGQGGTGELFF.

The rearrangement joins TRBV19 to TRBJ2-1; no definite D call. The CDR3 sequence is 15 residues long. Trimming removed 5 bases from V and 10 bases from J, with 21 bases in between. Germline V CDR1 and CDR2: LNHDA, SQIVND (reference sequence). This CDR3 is CASSFSLTTPVEQFF. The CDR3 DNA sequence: TGTGCCAGTAGTTTTTCGCTAACGACGCCCGTCGAGCAGTTCTTC.

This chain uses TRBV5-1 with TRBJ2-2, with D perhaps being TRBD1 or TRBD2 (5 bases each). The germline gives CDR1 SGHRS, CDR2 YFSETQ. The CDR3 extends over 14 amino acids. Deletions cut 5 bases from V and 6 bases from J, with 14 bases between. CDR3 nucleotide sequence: TGCGCCAGCAGAACGGGGCCCGCGGCCGGGGAGCTGTTTTTT. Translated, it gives CASRTGPAAGELFF.

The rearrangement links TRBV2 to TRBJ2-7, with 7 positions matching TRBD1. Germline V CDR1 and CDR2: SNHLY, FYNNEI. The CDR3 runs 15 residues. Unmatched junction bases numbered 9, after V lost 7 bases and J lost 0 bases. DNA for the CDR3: TGTGCCAGCACTCCCCGGACAGGCCCCTCCTACGAGCAGTACTTC. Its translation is CASTPRTGPSYEQYF.

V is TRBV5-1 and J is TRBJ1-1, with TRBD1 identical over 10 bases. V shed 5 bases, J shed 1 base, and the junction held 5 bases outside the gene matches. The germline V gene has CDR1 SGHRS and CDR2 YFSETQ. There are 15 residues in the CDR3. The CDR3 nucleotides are TGCGCCAGCAGGCAGCGGACAGGGGGGAACACTGAAGCTTTCTTT. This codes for CASRQRTGGNTEAFF.

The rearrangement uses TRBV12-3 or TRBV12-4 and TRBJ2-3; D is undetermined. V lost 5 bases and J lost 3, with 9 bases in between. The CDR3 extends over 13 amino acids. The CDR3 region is CASSPTVTDTQYF. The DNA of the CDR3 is TGTGCCAGCAGTCCAACAGTAACAGATACGCAGTATTTT.

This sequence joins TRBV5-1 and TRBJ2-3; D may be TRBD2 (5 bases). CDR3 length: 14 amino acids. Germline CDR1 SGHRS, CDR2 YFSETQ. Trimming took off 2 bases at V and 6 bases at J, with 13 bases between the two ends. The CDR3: CASSLIRLSDTQYF. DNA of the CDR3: TGCGCCAGCAGCTTAATACGACTATCTGATACGCAGTATTTT.

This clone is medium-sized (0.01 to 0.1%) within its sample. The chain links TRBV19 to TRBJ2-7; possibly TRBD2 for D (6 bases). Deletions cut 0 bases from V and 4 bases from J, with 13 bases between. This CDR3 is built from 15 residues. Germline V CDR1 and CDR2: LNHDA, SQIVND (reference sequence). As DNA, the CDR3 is TGTGCCAGTAGTATAGACGCCGGGGGTCAGTACGAGCAGTACTTC. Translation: CASSIDAGGQYEQYF.

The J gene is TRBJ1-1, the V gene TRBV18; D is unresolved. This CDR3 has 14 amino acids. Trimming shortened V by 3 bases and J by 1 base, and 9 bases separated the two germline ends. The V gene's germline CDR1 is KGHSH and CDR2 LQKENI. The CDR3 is CASSPWRGNTEAFF. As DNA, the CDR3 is TGTGCCAGCTCACCTTGGAGAGGGAACACTGAAGCTTTCTTT.

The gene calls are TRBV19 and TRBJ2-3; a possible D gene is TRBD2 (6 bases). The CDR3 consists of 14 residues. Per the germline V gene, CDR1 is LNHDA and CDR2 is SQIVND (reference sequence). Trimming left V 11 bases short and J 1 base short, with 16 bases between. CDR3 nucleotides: TGTGCCGGGGGACGTGGCGGGGGCACAGATACGCAGTATTTT. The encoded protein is CAGGRGGGTDTQYF.

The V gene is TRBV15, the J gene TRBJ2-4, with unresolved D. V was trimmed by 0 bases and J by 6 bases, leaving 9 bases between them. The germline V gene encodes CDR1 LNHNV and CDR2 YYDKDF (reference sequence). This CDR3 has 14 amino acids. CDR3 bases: TGTGCCACCAGCAGAGATCGCAGGTTAAACATTCAGTACTTC. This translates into CATSRDRRLNIQYF.

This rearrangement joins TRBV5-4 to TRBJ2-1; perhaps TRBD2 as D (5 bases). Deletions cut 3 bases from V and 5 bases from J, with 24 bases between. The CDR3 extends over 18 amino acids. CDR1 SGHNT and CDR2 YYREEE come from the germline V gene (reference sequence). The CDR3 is CASSSPQAASWRNNEQFF. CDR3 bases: TGTGCCAGCAGCTCCCCTCAGGCGGCCTCCTGGAGGAACAATGAGCAGTTCTTC.

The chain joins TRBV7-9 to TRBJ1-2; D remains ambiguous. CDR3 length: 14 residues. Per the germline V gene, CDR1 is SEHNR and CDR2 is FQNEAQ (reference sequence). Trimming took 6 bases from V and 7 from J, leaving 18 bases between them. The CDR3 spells CASSRMVRPTGYTF. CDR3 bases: TGTGCCAGCAGTCGTATGGTGAGGCCAACTGGCTACACCTTC.

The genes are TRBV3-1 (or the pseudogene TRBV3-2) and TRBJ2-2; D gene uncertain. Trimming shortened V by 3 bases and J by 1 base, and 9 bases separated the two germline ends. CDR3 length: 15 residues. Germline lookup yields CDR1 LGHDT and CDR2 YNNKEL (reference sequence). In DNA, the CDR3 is TGTGCCAGCAGCCATCGGGCCCAGAACACCGGGGAGCTGTTTTTT. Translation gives CASSHRAQNTGELFF.

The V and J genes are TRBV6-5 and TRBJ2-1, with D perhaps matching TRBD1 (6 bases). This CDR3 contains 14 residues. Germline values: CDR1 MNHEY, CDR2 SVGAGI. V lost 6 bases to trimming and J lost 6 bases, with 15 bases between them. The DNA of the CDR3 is TGTGCCAGCAGGGCCGCAGGGGCCCCCAATGAGCAGTTCTTC. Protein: CASRAAGAPNEQFF.

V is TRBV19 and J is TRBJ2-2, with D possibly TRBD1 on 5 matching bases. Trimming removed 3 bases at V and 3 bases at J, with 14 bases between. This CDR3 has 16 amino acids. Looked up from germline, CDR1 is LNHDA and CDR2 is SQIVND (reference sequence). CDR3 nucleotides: TGTGCCAGTAGTATCGACAGCTATCGGGACACCGGGGAGCTGTTTTTT. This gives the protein CASSIDSYRDTGELFF.

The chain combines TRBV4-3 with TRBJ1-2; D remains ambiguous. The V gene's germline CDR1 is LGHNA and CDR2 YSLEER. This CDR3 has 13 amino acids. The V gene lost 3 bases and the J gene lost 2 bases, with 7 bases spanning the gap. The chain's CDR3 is CASSQEKNYGYTF. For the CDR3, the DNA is TGCGCCAGCAGCCAGGAGAAGAACTATGGCTACACCTTC.

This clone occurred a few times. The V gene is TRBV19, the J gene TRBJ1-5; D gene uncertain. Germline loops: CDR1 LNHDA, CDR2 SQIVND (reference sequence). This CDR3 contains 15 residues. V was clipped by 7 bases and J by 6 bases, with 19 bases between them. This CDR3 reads CASTLGSSRGQPQHF. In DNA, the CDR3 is TGTGCCAGTACCCTGGGGAGTTCTCGAGGTCAGCCCCAGCATTTT.

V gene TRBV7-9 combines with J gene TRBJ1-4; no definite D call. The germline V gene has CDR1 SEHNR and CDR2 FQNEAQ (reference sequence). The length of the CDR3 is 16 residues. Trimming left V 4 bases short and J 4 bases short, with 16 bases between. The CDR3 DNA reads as TGTGCCAGCAGCTCCAGAGTAACAAGGATTAATGAAAAACTGTTTTTT. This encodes CASSSRVTRINEKLFF.

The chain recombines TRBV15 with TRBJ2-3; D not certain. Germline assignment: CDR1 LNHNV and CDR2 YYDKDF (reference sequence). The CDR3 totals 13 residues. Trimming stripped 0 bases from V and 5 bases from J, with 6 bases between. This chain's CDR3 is CATSREILDTQYF. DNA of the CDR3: TGTGCCACCAGCAGAGAGATACTAGATACGCAGTATTTT.

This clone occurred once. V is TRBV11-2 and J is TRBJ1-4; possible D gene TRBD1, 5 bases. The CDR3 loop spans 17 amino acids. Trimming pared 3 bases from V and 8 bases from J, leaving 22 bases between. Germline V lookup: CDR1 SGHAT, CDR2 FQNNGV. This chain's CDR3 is CASSFGQGDARKEKLFF. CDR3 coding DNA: TGTGCCAGCAGCTTTGGCCAGGGCGATGCCCGGAAGGAAAAACTGTTTTTT.

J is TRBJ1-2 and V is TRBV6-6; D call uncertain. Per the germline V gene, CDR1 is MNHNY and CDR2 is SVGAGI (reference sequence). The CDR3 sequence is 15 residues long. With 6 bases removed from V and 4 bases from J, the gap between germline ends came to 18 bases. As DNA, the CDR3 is TGTGCCAGCAGCATCCTCCCGGACTCGCCCTATGGCTACACCTTC. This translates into CASSILPDSPYGYTF.

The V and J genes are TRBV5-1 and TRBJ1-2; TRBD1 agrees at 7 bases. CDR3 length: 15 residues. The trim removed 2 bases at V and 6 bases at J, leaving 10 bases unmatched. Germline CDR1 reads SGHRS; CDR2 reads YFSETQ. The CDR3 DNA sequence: TGCGCCAGCAGCTTCCGGGACAGACTCCTCGATGGCTACACCTTC. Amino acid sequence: CASSFRDRLLDGYTF.

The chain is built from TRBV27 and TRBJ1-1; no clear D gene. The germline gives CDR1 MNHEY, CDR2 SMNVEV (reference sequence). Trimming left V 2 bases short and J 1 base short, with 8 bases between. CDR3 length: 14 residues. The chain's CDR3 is CASSLGRSNTEAFF. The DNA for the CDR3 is TGTGCCAGCAGTTTAGGCCGATCGAACACTGAAGCTTTCTTT.

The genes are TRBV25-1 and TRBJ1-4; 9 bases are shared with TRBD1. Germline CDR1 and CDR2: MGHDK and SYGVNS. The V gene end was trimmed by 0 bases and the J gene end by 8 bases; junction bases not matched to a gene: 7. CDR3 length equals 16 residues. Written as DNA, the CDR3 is TGTGCCAGCAGTGAATATGGACAGGGGTTAGAAGAAAAACTGTTTTTT. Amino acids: CASSEYGQGLEEKLFF. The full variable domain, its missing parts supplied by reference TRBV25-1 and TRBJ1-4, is EADIYQTPRYLVIGTGKKITLECSQTMGHDKMYWYQQDPGMELHLIHYSYGVNSTEKGDLSSESTVSRIRTEHFPLTLESARPSHTSQYLCASSEYGQGLEEKLFFGSGTQLSVL.

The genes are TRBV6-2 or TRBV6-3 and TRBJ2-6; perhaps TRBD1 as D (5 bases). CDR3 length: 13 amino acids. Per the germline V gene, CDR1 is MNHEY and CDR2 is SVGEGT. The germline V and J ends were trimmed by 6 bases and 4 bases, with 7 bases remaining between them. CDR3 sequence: CASSHRGANVLTF. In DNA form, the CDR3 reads TGTGCCAGCAGCCACAGGGGGGCCAACGTCCTGACTTTC.

CDR3 sequence (DNA): TGTGCTAGTGGTTTGGGGCAGGGGTGGAACTATGGCTACACCTTC. Its protein is CASGLGQGWNYGYTF. The chain combines TRBV12-5 with TRBJ1-2; TRBD1 is a possible D gene (6 bases). V lost 1 base, J lost 2 bases, and 11 bases lay in between. The CDR3 spans 15 residues. CDR1 LGHNT and CDR2 FRNRAP come from the germline V gene.

CDR3 amino acids: CASSSGGQGFPQPQHF. In DNA, the CDR3 is TGTGCCAGCAGCTCTGGAGGACAGGGTTTCCCTCAGCCCCAGCATTTT. The J gene is TRBJ1-5, the V gene TRBV21-1; TRBD1 was called by the table and not checked on the DNA. TRBV21-1 is labeled a pseudogene. CDR3 size: 16 residues.

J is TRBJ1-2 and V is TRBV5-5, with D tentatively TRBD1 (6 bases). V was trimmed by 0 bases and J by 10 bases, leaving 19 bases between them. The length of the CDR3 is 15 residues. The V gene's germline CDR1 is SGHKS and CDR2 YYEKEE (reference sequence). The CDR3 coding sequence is TGTGCCAGCAGCTTGGCAGCGGGGCGGGGGCAAGTCTACACCTTC. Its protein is CASSLAAGRGQVYTF.